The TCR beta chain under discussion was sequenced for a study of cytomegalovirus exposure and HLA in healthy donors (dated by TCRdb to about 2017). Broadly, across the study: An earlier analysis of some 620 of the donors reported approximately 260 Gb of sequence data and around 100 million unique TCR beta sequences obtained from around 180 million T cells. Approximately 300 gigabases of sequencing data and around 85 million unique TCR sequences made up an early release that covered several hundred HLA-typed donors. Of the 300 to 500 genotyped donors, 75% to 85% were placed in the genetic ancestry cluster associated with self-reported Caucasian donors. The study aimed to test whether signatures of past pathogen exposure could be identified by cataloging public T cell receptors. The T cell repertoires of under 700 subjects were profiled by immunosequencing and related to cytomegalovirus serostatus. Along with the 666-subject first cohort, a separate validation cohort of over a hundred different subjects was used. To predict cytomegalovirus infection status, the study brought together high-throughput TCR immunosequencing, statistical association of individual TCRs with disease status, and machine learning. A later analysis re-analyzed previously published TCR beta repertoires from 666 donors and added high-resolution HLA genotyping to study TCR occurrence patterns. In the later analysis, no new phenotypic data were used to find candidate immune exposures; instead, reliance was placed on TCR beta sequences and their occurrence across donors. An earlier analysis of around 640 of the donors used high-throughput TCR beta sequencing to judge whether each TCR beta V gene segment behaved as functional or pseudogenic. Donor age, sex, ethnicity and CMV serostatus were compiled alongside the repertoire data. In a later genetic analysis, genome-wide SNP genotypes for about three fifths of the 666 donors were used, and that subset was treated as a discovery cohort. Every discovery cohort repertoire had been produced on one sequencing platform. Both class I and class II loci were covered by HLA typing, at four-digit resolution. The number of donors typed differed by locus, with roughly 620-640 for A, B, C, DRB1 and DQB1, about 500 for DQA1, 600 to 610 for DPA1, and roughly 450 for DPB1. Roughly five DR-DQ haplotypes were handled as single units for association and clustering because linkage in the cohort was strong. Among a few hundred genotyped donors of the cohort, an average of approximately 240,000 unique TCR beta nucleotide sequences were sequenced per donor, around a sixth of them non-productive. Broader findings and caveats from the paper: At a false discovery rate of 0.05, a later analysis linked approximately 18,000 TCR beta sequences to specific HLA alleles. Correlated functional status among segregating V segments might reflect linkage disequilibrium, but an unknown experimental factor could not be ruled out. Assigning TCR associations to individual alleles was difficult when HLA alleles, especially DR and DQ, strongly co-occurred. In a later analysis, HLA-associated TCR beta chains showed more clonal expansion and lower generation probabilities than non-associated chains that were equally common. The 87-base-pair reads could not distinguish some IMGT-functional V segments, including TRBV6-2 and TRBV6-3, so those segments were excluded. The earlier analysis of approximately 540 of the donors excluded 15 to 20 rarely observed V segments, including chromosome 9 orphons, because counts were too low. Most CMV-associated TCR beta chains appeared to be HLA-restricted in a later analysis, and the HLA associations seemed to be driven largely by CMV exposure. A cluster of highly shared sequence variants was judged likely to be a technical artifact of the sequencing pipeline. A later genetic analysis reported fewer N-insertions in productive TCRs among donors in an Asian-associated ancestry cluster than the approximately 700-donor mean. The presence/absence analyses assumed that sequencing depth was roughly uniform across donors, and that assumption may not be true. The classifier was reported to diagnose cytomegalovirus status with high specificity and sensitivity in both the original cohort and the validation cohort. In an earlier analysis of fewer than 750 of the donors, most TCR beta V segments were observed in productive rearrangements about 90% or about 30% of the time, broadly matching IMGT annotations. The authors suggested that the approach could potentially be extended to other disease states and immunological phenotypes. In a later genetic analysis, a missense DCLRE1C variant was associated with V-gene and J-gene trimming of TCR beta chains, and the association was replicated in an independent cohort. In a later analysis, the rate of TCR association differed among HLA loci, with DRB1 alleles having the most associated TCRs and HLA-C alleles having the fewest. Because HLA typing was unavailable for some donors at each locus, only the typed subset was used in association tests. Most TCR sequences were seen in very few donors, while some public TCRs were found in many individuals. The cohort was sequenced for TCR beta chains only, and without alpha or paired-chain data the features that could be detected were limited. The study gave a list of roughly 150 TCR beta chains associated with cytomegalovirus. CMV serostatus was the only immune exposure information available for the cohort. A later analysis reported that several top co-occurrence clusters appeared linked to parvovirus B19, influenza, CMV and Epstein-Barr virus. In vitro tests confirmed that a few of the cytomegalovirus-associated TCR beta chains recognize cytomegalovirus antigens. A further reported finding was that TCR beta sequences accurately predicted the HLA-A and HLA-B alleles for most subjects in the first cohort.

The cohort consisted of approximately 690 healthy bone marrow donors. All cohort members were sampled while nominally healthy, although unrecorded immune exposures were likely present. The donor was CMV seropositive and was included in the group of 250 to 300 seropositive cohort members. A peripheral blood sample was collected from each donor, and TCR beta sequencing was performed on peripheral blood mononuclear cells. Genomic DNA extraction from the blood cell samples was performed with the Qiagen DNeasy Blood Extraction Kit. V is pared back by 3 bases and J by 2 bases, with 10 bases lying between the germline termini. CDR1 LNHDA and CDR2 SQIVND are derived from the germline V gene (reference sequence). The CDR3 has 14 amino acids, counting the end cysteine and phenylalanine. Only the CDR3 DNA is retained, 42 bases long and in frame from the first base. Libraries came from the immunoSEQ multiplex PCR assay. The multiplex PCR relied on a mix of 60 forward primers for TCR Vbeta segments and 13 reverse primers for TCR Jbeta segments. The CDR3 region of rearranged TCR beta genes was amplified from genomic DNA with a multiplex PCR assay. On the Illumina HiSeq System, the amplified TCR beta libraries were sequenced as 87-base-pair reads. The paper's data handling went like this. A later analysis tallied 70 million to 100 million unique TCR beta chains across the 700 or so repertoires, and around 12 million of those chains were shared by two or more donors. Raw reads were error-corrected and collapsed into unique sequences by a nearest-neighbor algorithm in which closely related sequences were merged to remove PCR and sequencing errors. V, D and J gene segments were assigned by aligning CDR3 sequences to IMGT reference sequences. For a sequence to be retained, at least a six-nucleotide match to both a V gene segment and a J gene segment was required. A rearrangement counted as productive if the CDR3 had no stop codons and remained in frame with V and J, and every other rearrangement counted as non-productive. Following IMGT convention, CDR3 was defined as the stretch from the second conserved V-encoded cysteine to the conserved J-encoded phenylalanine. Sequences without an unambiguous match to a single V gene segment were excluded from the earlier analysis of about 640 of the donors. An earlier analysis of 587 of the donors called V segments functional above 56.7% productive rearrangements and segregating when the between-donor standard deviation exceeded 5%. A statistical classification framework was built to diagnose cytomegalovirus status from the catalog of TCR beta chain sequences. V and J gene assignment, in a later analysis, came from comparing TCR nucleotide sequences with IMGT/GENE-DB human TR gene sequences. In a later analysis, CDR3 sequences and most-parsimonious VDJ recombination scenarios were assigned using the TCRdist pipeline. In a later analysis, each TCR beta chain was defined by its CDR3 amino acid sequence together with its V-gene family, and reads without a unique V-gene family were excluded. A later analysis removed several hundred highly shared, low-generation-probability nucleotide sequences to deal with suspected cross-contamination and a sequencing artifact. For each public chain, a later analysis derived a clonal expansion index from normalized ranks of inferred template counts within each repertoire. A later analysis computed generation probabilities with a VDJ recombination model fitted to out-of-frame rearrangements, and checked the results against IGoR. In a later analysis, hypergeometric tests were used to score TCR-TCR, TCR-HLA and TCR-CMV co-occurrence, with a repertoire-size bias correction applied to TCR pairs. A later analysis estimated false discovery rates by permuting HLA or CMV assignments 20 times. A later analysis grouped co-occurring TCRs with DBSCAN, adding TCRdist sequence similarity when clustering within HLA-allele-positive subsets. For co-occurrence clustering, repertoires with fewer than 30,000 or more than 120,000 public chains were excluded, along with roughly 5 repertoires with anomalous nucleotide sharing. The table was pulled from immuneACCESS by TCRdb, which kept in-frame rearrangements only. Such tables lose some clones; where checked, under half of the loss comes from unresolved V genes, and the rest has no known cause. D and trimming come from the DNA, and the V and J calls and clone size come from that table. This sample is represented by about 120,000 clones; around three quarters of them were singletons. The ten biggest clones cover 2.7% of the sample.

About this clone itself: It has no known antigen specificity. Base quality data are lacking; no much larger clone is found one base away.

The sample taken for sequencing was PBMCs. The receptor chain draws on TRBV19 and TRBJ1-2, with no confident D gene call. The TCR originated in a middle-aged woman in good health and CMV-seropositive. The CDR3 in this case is CASSITQRNYGYTF. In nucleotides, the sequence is TGTGCCAGTAGTATTACCCAGCGGAACTATGGCTACACCTTC.